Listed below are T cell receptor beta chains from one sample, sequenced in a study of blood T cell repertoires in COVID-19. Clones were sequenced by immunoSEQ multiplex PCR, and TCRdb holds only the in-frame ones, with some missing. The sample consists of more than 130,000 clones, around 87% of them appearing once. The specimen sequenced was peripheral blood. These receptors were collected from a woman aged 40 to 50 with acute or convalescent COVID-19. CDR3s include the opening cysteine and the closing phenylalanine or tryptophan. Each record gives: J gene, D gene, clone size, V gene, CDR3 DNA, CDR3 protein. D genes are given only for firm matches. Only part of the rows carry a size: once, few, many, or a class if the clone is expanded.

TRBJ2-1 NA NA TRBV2 TGTGCCAGCAGGTCGGGATACAATGAGCAGTTCTTC CASRSGYNEQFF
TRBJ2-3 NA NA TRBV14 TGTGCCAGCAGCCAATTTAATCAGGTTAGCACAGATACGCAGTATTTT CASSQFNQVSTDTQYF
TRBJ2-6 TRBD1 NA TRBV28 TGTGCCAGCAGGGGCGGACAGGGCCCATCTGGGGCCAACGTCCTGACTTTC CASRGGQGPSGANVLTF
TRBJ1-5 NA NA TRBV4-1 TGCGCCAGCAGCCCACTCCTTCAGGTCCAGGTTCGGCAGCCCCAGCATTTT CASSPLLQVQVRQPQHF
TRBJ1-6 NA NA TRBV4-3 TGCGCCAGCAGCAACAGCAGGAATTCACCCCTCCACTTT CASSNSRNSPLHF
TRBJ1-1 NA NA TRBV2 TGTGCCAGCAGTCCGCAGGGATGGAGCACTGAAGCTTTCTTT CASSPQGWSTEAFF
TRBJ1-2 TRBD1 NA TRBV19 TGTGCCAGTAGGGACAGGGAGTTTGGAGGCTACACCTTC CASRDREFGGYTF
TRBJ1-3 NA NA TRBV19 TGTGCCAGTAGTATAGCCAGGGGATCTGGAAACACCATATATTTT CASSIARGSGNTIYF
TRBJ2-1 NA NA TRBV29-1 TGCAGCTGGCAGAGGAGCTCCTACAATGAGCAGTTCTTC CSWQRSSYNEQFF
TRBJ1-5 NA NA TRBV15 TGTGCCACCAGCAGAGATGCGCTCGGGGTGGAGCCCCAGCATTTT CATSRDALGVEPQHF
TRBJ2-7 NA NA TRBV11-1 TGTGCCAGCAGCGTTCAGGGCTTCTACGAGCAGTACTTC CASSVQGFYEQYF
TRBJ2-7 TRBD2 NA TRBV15 TGTGCCACCAGCAGTCTCGCGTGGGGAGGGAGCTACGAGCAGTACTTC CATSSLAWGGSYEQYF
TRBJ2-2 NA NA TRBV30 TGTGCCCTGGGAGGTCTTCCAGTCGGGGAGCTGTTTTTT CALGGLPVGELFF
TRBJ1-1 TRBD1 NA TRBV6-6 TGTGCCAGCAGCCCCGGGACAGGGGTTCGATACCCTGAAGCTTTCTTT CASSPGTGVRYPEAFF
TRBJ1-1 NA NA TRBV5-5 TGTGCCAGCAGCTTGAGCGGGACGAACACTGAAGCTTTCTTT CASSLSGTNTEAFF
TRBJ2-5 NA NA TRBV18 TGTGCCAGCTCACCAGGAGGGACCGAGACCCAGTACTTC CASSPGGTETQYF
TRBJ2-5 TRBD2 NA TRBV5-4 TGTGCCAGCAGCTTCTGGACTAGCGGGGGGGCGGTAGAGACCCAGTACTTC CASSFWTSGGAVETQYF
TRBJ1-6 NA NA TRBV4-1 TGCGCCAGCAGCCAAGACCCGGCGCCAGGAAATTCACCCCTCCACTTT CASSQDPAPGNSPLHF
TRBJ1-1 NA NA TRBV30 TGTGCCTGGAGTGTACTGGTGGGGCCTGAAGCTTTCTTT CAWSVLVGPEAFF
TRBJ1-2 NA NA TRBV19 TGTGCCAGTAGCCTTTCCGACTGGGATGGCTACACCTTC CASSLSDWDGYTF
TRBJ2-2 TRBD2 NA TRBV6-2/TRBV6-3 TGTGCCAGCACCCCGGAGCTAGCGGGAACGAAATGGGTCGGGGAGCTGTTTTTT CASTPELAGTKWVGELFF
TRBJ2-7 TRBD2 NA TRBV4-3 TGCGCCAGCAGCCAAGATGGGAGGGCGGGGGAACACTACGAGCAGTACTTC CASSQDGRAGEHYEQYF
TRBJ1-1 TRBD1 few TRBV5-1 TGCGCCAGCAGCTTGTCCGGGACAGGGGGCTTATTTGAAGCTTTCTTT CASSLSGTGGLFEAFF
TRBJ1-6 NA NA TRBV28 TGTGCCAGCAGTCCAGGCAGGGTTGGGCTCAATTCACCCCTCCACTTT CASSPGRVGLNSPLHF
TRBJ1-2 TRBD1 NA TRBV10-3 TGTGCCATCAGCGACGACAGGGGAAGCTACACCTTC CAISDDRGSYTF